These T cell receptor beta chains were read from a single sample in a study of blood T cells in healthy people across ages. TCRdb processed the 5' RACE reads anew with MiXCR; each CDR3 protein has one entry. The sample consists of roughly 700,000 distinct CDR3 sequences, more than 40% of them appearing once. The sequenced sample consisted of blood. All receptors derive from an older woman in good health. Each CDR3 is given with its conserved first and last residue. The order of the fields is J gene, D gene, clone size, V gene, CDR3 protein, CDR3 DNA. The D gene is left open where the match is weak. A clone size is listed for some rows: how often the clone was seen (once, few, many), or a class if it is expanded.

TRBJ2-2,NA,once,TRBV7-3,CANSLIGGARTGELFF,TGTGCCAACAGCTTAATTGGGGGGGCTCGGACCGGGGAGCTGTTTTTT
TRBJ2-1,TRBD2,NA,TRBV11-3,CASSLVGGDGEQFF,TGTGCCAGCAGCTTAGTCGGGGGGGATGGTGAGCAGTTCTTC
TRBJ2-5,TRBD2,NA,TRBV4-1,CASSQGWEGRETQYF,TGCGCCAGCAGCCAAGGATGGGAGGGGAGAGAGACCCAGTACTTC
TRBJ2-5,TRBD1,NA,TRBV24-1,CATARDRGETQYF,TGTGCCACGGCCCGCGACAGGGGAGAGACCCAGTACTTC
TRBJ2-4,TRBD1,NA,TRBV5-6,CASSPLGQGLETRYF,TGTGCCAGCAGCCCCCTCGGACAGGGGTTAGAGACCCGGTACTTC
TRBJ2-7,TRBD2,NA,TRBV4-2,CASSQPTSGRGHEQYF,TGTGCCAGCAGCCAACCGACTAGCGGGAGAGGGCACGAGCAGTACTTC
TRBJ2-1,TRBD2,NA,TRBV20-1,CSAEPPILRGLVYNEQFF,TGCAGTGCTGAACCCCCTATTCTGCGGGGGTTGGTCTACAATGAGCAGTTCTTC
TRBJ1-5,NA,few,TRBV18,CASSMNREEPQHF,TGTGCCAGCTCAATGAACAGGGAGGAACCCCAGCATTTT
TRBJ1-6,TRBD1,NA,TRBV18,CASSPLRGTGYDSPLHF,TGTGCCAGCTCACCACTTAGGGGGACAGGCTACGATTCACCCCTCCACTTT
TRBJ2-3,TRBD1,NA,TRBV24-1,CATSDLQGADTQYF,TGTGCCACCAGTGATTTGCAGGGGGCAGATACGCAGTATTTT
TRBJ2-7,NA,few,TRBV20-1,CSAQGQAAYEQYF,TGCAGTGCCCAAGGACAAGCCGCCTACGAGCAGTACTTC
TRBJ2-3,TRBD1,few,TRBV27,CASSLRDRGRDTQYF,TGTGCCAGCAGTTTACGGGACAGGGGGCGAGATACGCAGTATTTT
TRBJ1-2,NA,NA,TRBV20-1,CSARGLRGDYGYTF,TGCAGTGCTAGGGGTTTGAGGGGGGACTATGGCTACACCTTC
TRBJ2-7,TRBD1,once,TRBV24-1,CATSDSQSGTEYYNEQYF,TGTGCCACCAGTGATTCCCAATCCGGGACAGAGTACTACAATGAGCAGTACTTC
TRBJ2-3,NA,NA,TRBV7-2,CASSLLGSLDTQYF,TGTGCCAGCAGCTTACTAGGGTCCCTAGATACGCAGTATTTT
TRBJ2-7,NA,NA,TRBV6-2/TRBV6-3,CASSGRGTTYEQYF,TGTGCCAGCAGTGGCCGGGGCACCACCTACGAGCAGTACTTC
TRBJ2-1,TRBD2,NA,TRBV12-3/TRBV12-4,CASSFDDLWTSSYEQFF,TGTGCCAGCAGCTTCGACGACCTCTGGACTAGCAGTTATGAGCAGTTCTTC
TRBJ2-6,NA,NA,TRBV29-1,CSVGGGANVLTF,TGCAGCGTTGGAGGTGGGGCCAACGTCCTGACTTTC
TRBJ1-3,NA,NA,TRBV7-8,CASSLAGAVSGNTIYF,TGTGCCAGCAGCTTAGCGGGGGCGGTTTCTGGAAACACCATATATTTT
TRBJ2-1,TRBD1,NA,TRBV28,CASSSGQGEQFF,TGTGCCAGCAGTTCCGGACAGGGTGAGCAGTTCTTC
TRBJ2-7,NA,NA,TRBV5-1,CASSNTGAYEQYF,TGCGCCAGCAGCAACACAGGAGCCTACGAGCAGTACTTC
TRBJ2-7,NA,few,TRBV7-2,CASSLGVLSYEQYF,TGTGCCAGCAGCTTAGGGGTTCTGTCCTACGAGCAGTACTTC
TRBJ1-6,NA,NA,TRBV7-2,CASSLAGGDRSPLHF,TGTGCCAGCAGCTTAGCGGGCGGGGATCGTTCACCCCTCCACTTT
TRBJ2-7,TRBD1,few,TRBV4-1,CASSQTRTGAYEQYF,TGCGCCAGCAGCCAAACCAGAACAGGGGCCTACGAGCAGTACTTC
TRBJ2-5,NA,NA,TRBV3-1,CASSQRGGRIETQYF,TGTGCCAGCAGCCAGAGAGGTGGGCGTATAGAGACCCAGTACTTC
TRBJ2-3,TRBD2,few,TRBV20-1,CSASPPGASGSTDTQYF,TGCAGTGCTAGCCCCCCAGGGGCTAGCGGGAGCACAGATACGCAGTATTTT
TRBJ2-1,NA,NA,TRBV14,CASSQVSGYSEQFF,TGTGCCAGCAGCCAAGTCTCCGGGTATAGTGAGCAGTTCTTT